Included here is one TCR beta chain sequence, with context. Its antigen is unknown. No much larger clone is present one base from it, and per-base qualities are unavailable. The sample's time point, from its label and the paper: baseline before oral tofacitinib. Lesional scalp punch biopsies and peripheral blood were obtained from alopecia areata patients. PBMCs were separated by density centrifugation and stained for CD3, CD4 and CD8, after which CD4+ and CD8+ T cells were sorted on a FACSAria. The junction carries 9 bases between V and J, which are trimmed by 2 bases and 3 bases respectively. From cysteine to phenylalanine, the CDR3 is 14 amino acids long. Kept here is only the CDR3 DNA, which spans 42 bases and is read in frame from base 1. As encoded in the germline V gene, CDR1 is MGHRA while CDR2 is YSYEKL. The protocol used for the library was the immunoSEQ multiplex PCR assay. RNA was extracted from all samples and reverse transcribed into cDNA, which served as template for TCR sequencing. SuperScript III was used for first-strand cDNA synthesis, primed with a 2:1 mix of oligo-dT and random hexamers. A synthetic immune receptor repertoire was used to gauge amplification bias, and whatever bias remained was removed computationally. In the authors' own workflow: After raw reads were preprocessed to remove errors, the CDR3 was defined following IMGT conventions as running from the conserved cysteine to phenylalanine. Clonality was calculated as 1 minus Shannon entropy normalized by log2 of the number of productive unique TCRs. CD4 or CD8 identity of scalp clones was inferred by cross-referencing scalp TCRbeta sequences with sorted blood CD4 and CD8 repertoires. TCRdb stores this immuneACCESS table with in-frame sequences only. Part of the clones is absent; in the studies checked, under half of the shortfall reflects unresolved V genes, and no reason is known for the rest. The DNA was the basis for D and trimming; V, J and clone size are from that table. This sample lists 150,000 to 200,000 clones; about 72% were detected once. The ten largest clones capture around 10% of the sample.

The data were obtained in a study of CD8+ T cells in alopecia areata (dated by TCRdb to about 2018). Study-wide context: Treated patients were enrolled in an open-label pilot trial of oral tofacitinib, 5 to 10 mg twice daily, for moderate-to-severe alopecia areata. Amplification of TCRbeta CDR3 regions was done by immunoSEQ multiplex PCR using 35 Vbeta forward primers and 13 Jbeta reverse primers. Patients on tofacitinib were biopsied at baseline and after 4 and 24 weeks of treatment, and several of the patients also had a later scalp biopsy. Tofacitinib was given for 6 to 18 months, followed by 6 months of follow-up off drug to assess delayed response and recurrence. To study T cell clonal expansion in alopecia areata, the researchers applied high-throughput TCRbeta sequencing to both the C3H/HeJ mouse model and human patients. The RNA source kit depended on sample type: the PAXgene miRNA kit for fixed scalp, the miRNeasy kit for PBMCs, and the RNeasy kit for mouse skin. Scalp tissue and sorted CD4+ and CD8+ peripheral blood T cells from patchy and totalis/universalis alopecia areata patients and from healthy controls were covered by human TCRbeta sequencing. Scalp clonality was compared across normal scalp (n=4), patchy alopecia areata scalp (n=8), and alopecia totalis/universalis scalp (n=8).

Overall study outcomes, separate from this receptor: Unlike mouse skin, which is dominated by gammadelta T cells, normal human skin has resident alphabeta T cells that are also sequenced, and this complicates analysis of the scalp TCR repertoire. Compared with normal scalp, lesional scalp had higher clonality and more expanded CD8+ clones, particularly in alopecia totalis/universalis, a pattern that suggests antigenic drive. Shared TCR sequences between patients were less evident than in mice, which may be partly attributable to HLA diversity in the patient population.

The sequence links TRBV4-1 to TRBJ2-3, with a tentative D call of TRBD1 or TRBD2, each matching 5 bases. This TCR was sampled from a human donor with alopecia areata. The specimen comprised CD8+ T cells sorted from blood, sampled at week 0. The DNA reads as follows: TGCGCCAGCAGCCAACCGGGACGGACAGATACGCAGTATTTT. Its translation reads: CASSQPGRTDTQYF.